This T cell receptor beta chain derives from a study of blood T cell repertoires in COVID-19. CDR3 size: 15 residues. The ends lost 1 base at V and 2 bases at J; junction bases unmatched: 0. Germline CDR1 is SGHAT and CDR2 is FQNNGV. The data were produced by immunoSEQ multiplex PCR, yet TCRdb's version contains in-frame clones alone and is incomplete. The table includes 410,000 or so clones, 89% detected once. This chain connects TRBV11-2 to TRBJ1-5; TRBD1 matches at 9 bases. The sample comprised peripheral blood. The clonotype comes from a woman aged 40 to 50 with COVID-19, enrolled during active disease. The CDR3 DNA reads TGTGCCAGCAGCTTAGGGACAGGGGGCAATCAGCCCCAGCATTTT. Amino acid sequence: CASSLGTGGNQPQHF.